This T cell receptor (beta chain) was identified during a study of long-term antiretroviral therapy in people with HIV. The libraries were made with immunoSEQ v3.0 at survey level. TCRdb's copy holds only in-frame clones and misses some; the assay was immunoSEQ multiplex PCR. The sample contains around 30,000 clones, around 85% of which appear only once. Germline loops: CDR1 LNHDA, CDR2 SQIVND (reference sequence). The CDR3 is 16 amino acids. Trimming took off 9 bases at V and 4 bases at J, with 24 bases between the two ends. Cryopreserved PBMC samples of roughly 1-10 million cells were used for DNA extraction.

This sequence was found in a middle-aged man with HIV. The sample was unsorted PBMCs, taken 3 years after starting antiretroviral therapy. This chain joins TRBV19 and TRBJ1-1; D call uncertain. CDR3: CASSGSLTGRSTEAFF. In nucleotides, the CDR3 is TGTGCCAGCTCGGGATCCCTAACGGGGAGGAGCACTGAAGCTTTCTTT.